Presented here are 22 T cell receptor beta chains from one specimen sequenced in a study of blood T cell repertoires in COVID-19. Clones were read by immunoSEQ multiplex PCR, and TCRdb kept only the in-frame ones, dropping some. The sample carries a few hundred thousand clones, over 75% recorded once. Sequencing used PBMCs or T cells enriched from blood (not recorded which). Receptors originate from a woman between 40 and 55 years old who had recovered from COVID-19.

The sample holds one count of this clone. The rearrangement links TRBV9 to TRBJ2-7; TRBD2 aligns across 7 bases. CDR1 SGDLS and CDR2 YYNGEE come from the germline V gene. The CDR3 loop spans 14 amino acids. V lost 4 bases to trimming and J lost 6 bases; unmatched junction nucleotides: 10. CDR3 coding DNA: TGTGCCAGCAGCATCGGACTAGGACCGGGCGAGCAGTACTTC. It codes for CASSIGLGPGEQYF.

This clone was detected only once. The chain combines TRBV7-8 with TRBJ1-2; D gene unclear. The germline V and J ends were trimmed by 3 bases and 5 bases, with 13 bases remaining between them. Germline V gives CDR1 SGHVS, CDR2 FQNEAQ. The CDR3 extends over 14 amino acids. DNA for the CDR3: TGTGCCAGCAGCTTCGAGGGCCTAGGATATGGCTACACCTTC. It codes for CASSFEGLGYGYTF.

This chain connects TRBV27 to TRBJ2-7; TRBD1 matches at 9 bases. This CDR3 has 15 amino acids. Losses at the gene ends were 3 bases for V and 3 bases for J; bases not matched to a gene: 6. Germline CDR1 reads MNHEY; CDR2 reads SMNVEV (reference sequence). The CDR3 DNA sequence: TGTGCCAGCAGTTTGATCCGGGACAGGGACTACGAGCAGTACTTC. It is translated as CASSLIRDRDYEQYF.

J is TRBJ2-3 and V is TRBV13; D perhaps matches TRBD2 (6 bases). V was trimmed by 0 bases and J by 3 bases, leaving 10 bases between them. CDR3 length: 15 residues. Germline V CDR1 and CDR2: PRHDT, FYEKMQ (reference sequence). The CDR3: CASSLGGGGTDTQYF. The DNA of the CDR3 is TGTGCCAGCAGCTTAGGGGGAGGAGGGACAGATACGCAGTATTTT.

This chain connects TRBV13 to TRBJ2-1, with TRBD2 matching 8 bases. CDR3 length: 14 residues. With V trimmed by 5 bases and J by 8 bases, 8 bases remained unmatched. Germline CDR1 PRHDT, CDR2 FYEKMQ (reference sequence). The CDR3 loop is CASSLGAGGDEQFF. The DNA of the CDR3 is TGTGCCAGCAGCCTCGGGGCGGGAGGCGATGAGCAGTTCTTC.

The chain uses TRBV7-2 and TRBJ2-3, with TRBD1 matching over 9 bases. The CDR3 totals 16 residues. In germline, CDR1 is SGHTA, CDR2 FQGNSA. With 4 bases clipped from V and 1 base from J, the junction kept 6 bases outside the gene matches. The CDR3 coding sequence is TGTGCCAGCAGCTCCCGACAGGGGGAGGGCACAGATACGCAGTATTTT. This translates into CASSSRQGEGTDTQYF.

This chain connects TRBV19 to TRBJ2-7, with D perhaps TRBD1 (6 bases). CDR1 is LNHDA, CDR2 SQIVND, per germline (reference sequence). V shed 2 bases and J shed 5 bases, with 13 bases lying between them. CDR3 size: 14 residues. The chain's CDR3 is CASSITVSGDEQYF. The CDR3 coding sequence is TGTGCCAGTAGTATAACGGTGTCAGGGGACGAGCAGTACTTC.

Comment on this clone: Other DNA sequences in the same sample also yield this CDR3. This chain connects TRBV7-9 to TRBJ2-7; a weak D match, TRBD2 (6 bases). Trimming removed 0 bases at V and 4 bases at J, with 7 bases between. The germline gives CDR1 SEHNR, CDR2 FQNEAQ (reference sequence). The CDR3 sequence is 13 residues long. The CDR3 spells CASSLAGGYEQYF. The CDR3 coding sequence is TGTGCCAGCAGCTTAGCGGGGGGATACGAGCAGTACTTC.

The gene calls are TRBV19 and TRBJ1-1, with 8 bases that match TRBD1. The CDR3 contains 13 residues. Germline CDR1 and CDR2: LNHDA and SQIVND (reference sequence). With V trimmed by 10 bases and J by 1 base, 5 bases remained unmatched. The CDR3 loop is CATRQGRNTEAFF. For the CDR3, the DNA is TGTGCCACCAGACAGGGGAGGAACACTGAAGCTTTCTTT.

The chain couples TRBV7-9 to TRBJ1-4; 7 bases line up with TRBD1. The CDR3 covers 17 residues. Germline CDR1 and CDR2: SEHNR and FQNEAQ (reference sequence). J was trimmed by 6 bases and V by 5 bases; bases with no gene match: 15. The CDR3 protein is CASSPKWDSLTHEKLFF. In DNA, the CDR3 is TGTGCCAGCAGCCCCAAGTGGGACAGTTTGACCCATGAAAAACTGTTTTTT.

The chain uses TRBV11-2 and TRBJ2-1; 7 bases are shared with TRBD1. Germline values: CDR1 SGHAT, CDR2 FQNNGV. CDR3 length: 15 amino acids. The trim removed 6 bases at V and 4 bases at J, leaving 9 bases unmatched. The CDR3 sequence is CASSGRGPWYNEQFF. The CDR3 nucleotides are TGTGCCAGCAGTGGTAGGGGGCCGTGGTACAATGAGCAGTTCTTC.

This chain connects TRBV4-3 to TRBJ2-1, with 14 positions matching TRBD2. The CDR3 consists of 18 residues. Looked up from germline, CDR1 is LGHNA and CDR2 is YSLEER. V shed 3 bases and J 0 bases; nucleotides not matched to a gene: 4. The CDR3: CASSQGLAGESSYNEQFF. CDR3 DNA: TGCGCCAGCAGCCAGGGACTAGCGGGGGAGAGCTCCTACAATGAGCAGTTCTTC.

The CDR3 bases are TGTGCCAGCAGCGGGCCCCGGGACAGACTCTACGAGCAGTACTTC. Translated: CASSGPRDRLYEQYF. The gene calls are TRBV7-2 and TRBJ2-7; 7 bases map to TRBD1. The germline gives CDR1 SGHTA, CDR2 FQGNSA. V lost 5 bases to trimming and J lost 3 bases; unmatched junction nucleotides: 10. The CDR3 runs to 15 residues. Full variable domain (remainder filled in from reference TRBV7-2 and TRBJ2-7): GAGVSQSPSNKVTEKGKDVELRCDPISGHTALYWYRQSLGQGLEFLIYFQGNSAPDKSGLPSDRFSAERTGGSVSTLTIQRTQQEDSAVYLCASSGPRDRLYEQYFGPGTRLTVT.

This chain links TRBV4-3 with TRBJ2-1; D might be TRBD2 (5 bases). Germline V lookup: CDR1 LGHNA, CDR2 YSLEER. V was pared by 0 bases and J by 3 bases, with 12 bases between. The CDR3 extends over 16 amino acids. CDR3 nucleotides: TGCGCCAGCAGCCAAGATTTCCGGGGAAACTACAATGAGCAGTTCTTC. Protein product: CASSQDFRGNYNEQFF.

The CDR3: CASSRQGALSNQPQHF. DNA of the CDR3: TGTGCCAGTAGCAGACAGGGGGCTTTATCAAATCAGCCCCAGCATTTT. V is TRBV19 and J is TRBJ1-5; 10 bases align to TRBD1. CDR1 is LNHDA, CDR2 SQIVND, per germline (reference sequence). This CDR3 contains 16 residues. Losses at the gene ends were 6 bases for V and 4 bases for J; bases not matched to a gene: 9.

DNA for the CDR3: TGTGCCAGCAGTCCGAGGACAGGGGTCGGGAGCGAGCAGTACTTC. This sequence encodes CASSPRTGVGSEQYF. The chain combines TRBV2 with TRBJ2-7; 9 bases match TRBD1. This CDR3 region has 15 residues. CDR1 and CDR2 from the germline V gene are SNHLY and FYNNEI. The trim removed 5 bases at V and 6 bases at J, leaving 11 bases unmatched.

The gene calls are TRBV27 and TRBJ2-2; no firm D call. The CDR3 extends over 14 amino acids. Per germline, CDR1 MNHEY and CDR2 SMNVEV (reference sequence). V lost 2 bases and J 6 bases, leaving 10 bases between the germline ends. The CDR3 here is CASSLVTGAGELFF. CDR3 bases: TGTGCCAGCAGTTTAGTCACGGGTGCCGGGGAGCTGTTTTTT.

V and J are TRBV19 and TRBJ1-5; D possibly corresponds to TRBD1 (5 bases). Germline CDR1 reads LNHDA; CDR2 reads SQIVND (reference sequence). The V end was cut by 3 bases, the J end by 2 bases, with 14 bases between. There are 16 residues in the CDR3. For the CDR3, the DNA is TGTGCCAGTAGTATTCTGGAGGGGACGGGCAATCAGCCCCAGCATTTT. Its translation is CASSILEGTGNQPQHF. Variable domain in full (rest from reference TRBV19 and TRBJ1-5): DGGITQSPKYLFRKEGQNVTLSCEQNLNHDAMYWYRQDPGQGLRLIYYSQIVNDFQKGDIAEGYSVSREKKESFPLTVTSAQKNPTAFYLCASSILEGTGNQPQHFGDGTRLSIL.

Only one count was recorded for this clone. The chain combines TRBV6-6 with TRBJ1-5, with D uncertain. Germline loops: CDR1 MNHNY, CDR2 SVGAGI (reference sequence). Trimming cost V 6 bases and J 7 bases, with 16 bases left between them. This CDR3 region has 14 residues. CDR3 bases: TGTGCCAGCAGCTACGCGTCGGGGTTGCAGCCCCAGCATTTT. Translated: CASSYASGLQPQHF.

This sequence joins TRBV9 and TRBJ1-6, with 10 bases that match TRBD1. The germline V gene encodes CDR1 SGDLS and CDR2 YYNGEE. V lost 0 bases and J lost 2; bases outside the gene matches: 5. CDR3 length: 18 amino acids. The CDR3 coding sequence is TGTGCCAGCAGCGTAGCTATGGGACAGGGGCCCTATAATTCACCCCTCCACTTT. Its protein is CASSVAMGQGPYNSPLHF.

The rearrangement joins TRBV6-2 or TRBV6-3 to TRBJ2-7, with TRBD2 matching 12 bases. In germline, CDR1 is MNHEY, CDR2 SVGEGT. V lost 5 bases, J lost 4 bases, and 9 bases stayed unmatched. This CDR3 has 16 residues. The CDR3 loop reads CASSNAGLAGRYEQYF. As DNA, the CDR3 is TGTGCCAGCAGTAACGCTGGACTAGCGGGAAGATACGAGCAGTACTTC.

This clone was counted a few times. The J gene is TRBJ1-5, the V gene TRBV9; D gene ambiguous. CDR3 length: 15 residues. Per germline, CDR1 SGDLS and CDR2 YYNGEE. V lost 0 bases and J lost 5, with 12 bases in between. CDR3 DNA sequence: TGTGCCAGCAGCGTAGGGTCGGGGAGGGATCAGCCCCAGCATTTT. It is translated as CASSVGSGRDQPQHF.